This T cell receptor beta chain was found in a study of control samples from healthy donors and cancer patients (dated by TCRdb to 2018 to 2021). A note on this clone: No antigen is known for it. No much larger clone exists at a distance of one base, and base qualities are not known.

CDR1 and CDR2, per the germline V gene (reference sequence), are LNHDA and SQIVND. Cut back by 7 bases and 4 bases, the V and J ends lie 19 bases apart. Including cysteine and phenylalanine, the CDR3 has 15 amino acids. The read is trimmed to its CDR3 DNA, 45 bases read in frame from base 1. The library was prepared using the immunoSEQ multiplex PCR assay. TCRdb obtained this table from immuneACCESS and retained in-frame rearrangements with V and J assigned. These tables miss some clones; where compared with another copy, unresolved V genes account for less than half of the shortfall, and the remainder is unexplained. This sample has under 200,000 clones in its table, and approximately 94% of those were observed once. Of the sample, roughly 8.4% is held by the ten largest clones.

The sequence links TRBV19 to TRBJ1-1, with the D gene not clear enough to name. Material: blood. The TCR sequence derives from a woman aged 40 to 50 in good health. The nucleotide sequence is given as TGTGCCAGTAATCTCTTCCAGGATTACGGCACTGAAGCTTTCTTT. Translated, this is CASNLFQDYGTEAFF.